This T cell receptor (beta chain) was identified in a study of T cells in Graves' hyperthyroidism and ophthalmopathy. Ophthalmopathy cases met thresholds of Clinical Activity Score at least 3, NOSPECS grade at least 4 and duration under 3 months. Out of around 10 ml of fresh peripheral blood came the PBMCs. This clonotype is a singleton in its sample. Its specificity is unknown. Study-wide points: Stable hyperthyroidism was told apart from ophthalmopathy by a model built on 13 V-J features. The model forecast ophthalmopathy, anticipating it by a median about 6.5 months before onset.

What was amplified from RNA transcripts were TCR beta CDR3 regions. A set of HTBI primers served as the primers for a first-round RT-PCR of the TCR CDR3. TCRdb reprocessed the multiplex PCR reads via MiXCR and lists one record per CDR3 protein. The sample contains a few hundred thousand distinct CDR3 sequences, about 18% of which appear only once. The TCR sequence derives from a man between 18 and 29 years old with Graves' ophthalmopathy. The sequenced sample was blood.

The CDR3 coding sequence is TGTGCCACCAGTGAACCAGGCCAGTGGGGCTACACCTTC. Its protein is CATSEPGQWGYTF. The gene calls are TRBV24-1 and TRBJ1-2; unclear D gene. V lost 4 bases to trimming and J lost 8 bases, with 13 bases between them. Germline V lookup: CDR1 KGHDR, CDR2 SFDVKD. This CDR3 contains 13 residues.